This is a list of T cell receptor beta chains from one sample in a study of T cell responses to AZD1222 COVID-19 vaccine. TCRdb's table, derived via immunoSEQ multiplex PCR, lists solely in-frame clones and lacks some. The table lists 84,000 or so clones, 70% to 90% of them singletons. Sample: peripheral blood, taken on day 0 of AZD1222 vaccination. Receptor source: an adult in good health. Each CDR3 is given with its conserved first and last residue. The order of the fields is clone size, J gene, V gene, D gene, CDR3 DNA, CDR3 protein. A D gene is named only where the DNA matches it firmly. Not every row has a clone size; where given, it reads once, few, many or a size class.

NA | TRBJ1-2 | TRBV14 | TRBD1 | TGTGCCAGCAGCCAAGGCAGGGGGCAATATGGCTACACCTTC | CASSQGRGQYGYTF
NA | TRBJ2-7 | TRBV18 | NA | TGTGCCAGCTCACCAGAGGGGTACGAGCAGTACTTC | CASSPEGYEQYF
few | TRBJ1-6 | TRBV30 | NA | TGTGCCTGGAGCAGAAGTAGGGATTCACCCCTCCACTTT | CAWSRSRDSPLHF
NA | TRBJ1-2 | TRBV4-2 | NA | TGTGCCAGCAGCCAAGACGGAAGCGGAGGGGCCGTTAACTATGGCTACACCTTC | CASSQDGSGGAVNYGYTF
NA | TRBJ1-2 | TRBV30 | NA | TGTGCCTGGAGTCGGCAGGGCCGAAGCTACACCTTC | CAWSRQGRSYTF
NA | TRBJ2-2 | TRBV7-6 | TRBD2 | TGTGCCAGCAGCCCGAGGCCGGGAGGGCTGTTGGACACCGGGGAGCTGTTTTTT | CASSPRPGGLLDTGELFF
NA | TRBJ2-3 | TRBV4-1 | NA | TGCGCCAGCAGCTTCCGGGGCACAGATACGCAGTATTTT | CASSFRGTDTQYF
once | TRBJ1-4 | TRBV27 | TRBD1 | TGTGCCAGCAGTTTGGGCAGGGGGCTGGGAAAACTGTTTTTT | CASSLGRGLGKLFF
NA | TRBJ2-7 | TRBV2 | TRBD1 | TGTGCCAGCAGGAGGACAGGGGGCGGGAGCTCCTACGAGCAGTACTTC | CASRRTGGGSSYEQYF
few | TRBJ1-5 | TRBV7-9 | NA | TGTGCCAGCGCACGGAGCAATCAGCCCCAGCATTTT | CASARSNQPQHF
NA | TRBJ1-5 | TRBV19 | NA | TGTGCCAGTAGTCCAAAAGTGGCTCAATCTCCTAATCAGCCCCAGCATTTT | CASSPKVAQSPNQPQHF
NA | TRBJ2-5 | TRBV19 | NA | TGTGCCAGTAGCCAGTCCGGGACATCAGAGACCCAGTACTTC | CASSQSGTSETQYF
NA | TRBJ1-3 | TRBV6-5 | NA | TGTGCCAGCCAGTCCGGGTTTAGCTCTGGAAACACCATATATTTT | CASQSGFSSGNTIYF
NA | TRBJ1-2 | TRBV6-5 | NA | TGTGCCAGCAGTTACCCTTCCGACAAGCCCTATGGCTACACCTTC | CASSYPSDKPYGYTF
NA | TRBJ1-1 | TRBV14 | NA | TGTGCCAGCAGCCGTCTAAAAGAGGACACTGAAGCTTTCTTT | CASSRLKEDTEAFF
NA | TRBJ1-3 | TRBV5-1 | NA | TGCGCCAGCAGCTTACCTTCGGGAAACACCATATATTTT | CASSLPSGNTIYF
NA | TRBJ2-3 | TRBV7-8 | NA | TGTGCCAGCAGCCTTAGAGATAGCGGCACAGATACGCAGTATTTT | CASSLRDSGTDTQYF
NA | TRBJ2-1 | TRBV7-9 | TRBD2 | TGTGCCAGCAGCACCCCCGGGACTACCCAAGGGAATGAGCAGTTCTTC | CASSTPGTTQGNEQFF
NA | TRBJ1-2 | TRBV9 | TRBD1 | TGTGCCAGCAGCGTCCAGGGGGGAGTTCTCTATGGCTACACCTTC | CASSVQGGVLYGYTF
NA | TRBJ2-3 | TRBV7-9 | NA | TGTGCCAGCAGCTTAGCGCTAAGGGGGAAAACAGATACGCAGTATTTT | CASSLALRGKTDTQYF